One sample yielded the 16 T cell receptor beta chains listed below, sequenced in a study of blood T cell repertoires in COVID-19. Using immunoSEQ multiplex PCR, the repertoire was profiled, and TCRdb retains in-frame clones only, with some absent. The sample records over 110,000 clones, roughly three quarters being singletons. The sequenced sample consisted of peripheral blood. The origin of the receptors is a woman in her sixties or seventies with acute or convalescent COVID-19.

CDR3 amino acids: CSVRVQGDTEAFF. The CDR3 nucleotides read TGCAGCGTTCGTGTACAGGGGGACACTGAAGCTTTCTTT. The chain has TRBV29-1 and TRBJ1-1; 8 bases map to TRBD1. This CDR3 comprises 13 residues. The germline V gene encodes CDR1 SQVTM and CDR2 ANQGSEA. The junction had 5 bases not matched to a gene; V was cut back by 5 bases and J by 3 bases.

The chain uses TRBV2 and TRBJ2-2; tentative D call: TRBD1 (6 bases). The CDR3 consists of 17 residues. The V and J ends lost 0 bases and 0 bases respectively, with 11 bases between them. Per the germline V gene, CDR1 is SNHLY and CDR2 is FYNNEI. The CDR3 nucleotides read TGTGCCAGCAGTGAAGCCCTGGGACACACGAACACCGGGGAGCTGTTTTTT. Translated, it gives CASSEALGHTNTGELFF.

The chain carries TRBV12-3 or TRBV12-4 and TRBJ1-3; D unresolved. The ends were cut back, 3 bases at V and 4 bases at J, with 7 bases in the middle. The CDR3 loop spans 13 amino acids. CDR3 amino acids: CASSFPPGNTIYF. The CDR3 DNA reads TGTGCCAGCAGTTTCCCCCCGGGAAACACCATATATTTT.

The J gene is TRBJ1-1, the V gene TRBV29-1; perhaps TRBD1 as D (5 bases). Trimming removed 5 bases from V and 6 bases from J, with 10 bases in between. Germline lookup yields CDR1 SQVTM and CDR2 ANQGSEA. The CDR3 length is 11 residues. The CDR3 spells CSVKRQSEAFF. The CDR3 bases are TGCAGCGTTAAACGACAGTCTGAAGCTTTCTTT.

The V and J genes are TRBV19 and TRBJ1-1; D uncertain. The CDR3 totals 13 residues. Trimming pared 2 bases from V and 3 bases from J, leaving 7 bases between. Germline V gives CDR1 LNHDA, CDR2 SQIVND (reference sequence). CDR3 protein: CASSIQRYTEAFF. As DNA, the CDR3 is TGTGCCAGTAGTATACAACGGTACACTGAAGCTTTCTTT.

This clone was found once. This rearrangement joins TRBV6-5 to TRBJ1-4; D gene ambiguous. CDR3 length: 15 residues. With 0 bases removed from V and 3 bases from J, the gap between germline ends came to 8 bases. CDR1 and CDR2 from the germline V gene are MNHEY and SVGAGI. CDR3: CASSYSKAANEKLFF. CDR3 nucleotides: TGTGCCAGCAGTTACTCGAAAGCTGCTAATGAAAAACTGTTTTTT.

V is TRBV18 and J is TRBJ2-3; TRBD2 might be the D (7 bases). The CDR3 covers 15 residues. CDR1 is KGHSH and CDR2 is LQKENI in the germline V gene. V was shortened by 3 bases and J by 3 bases, with 13 bases between the two germline ends. CDR3 in DNA: TGTGCCAGCTCACCTGTGGGGGGGCGGACAGATACGCAGTATTTT. Protein product: CASSPVGGRTDTQYF.

The count of this clone is one. J is TRBJ2-7 and V is TRBV5-1; possibly TRBD1 for D (6 bases). Trimming took off 0 bases at V and 6 bases at J, with 13 bases between the two ends. The CDR3 contains 14 residues. The germline V gene has CDR1 SGHRS and CDR2 YFSETQ. CDR3 DNA: TGCGCCAGCAGCTTGGGCGTAGACAGGACCGAGCAGTACTTC. Amino acid sequence: CASSLGVDRTEQYF.

Comments on this clone: An end of the junction does not agree with germline; a read error may underlie this. The identical CDR3 is also encoded by other nucleotide sequences in the sample. The chain employs TRBV9 and TRBJ2-7; TRBD2 matches 8 bases. The CDR3 totals 15 residues. Germline CDR1 SGDLS, CDR2 YYNGEE. CDR3 loop: CARSGGGARGSEQYF. The CDR3 coding sequence is TGTGCCCGCAGCGGGGGAGGGGCCCGGGGGAGCGAGCAGTACTTC. Full variable domain (missing parts from reference TRBV9 and TRBJ2-7): DSGVTQTPKHLITATGQRVTLRCSPRSGDLSVYWYQQSLDQGLQFLIQYYNGEERAKGNILERFSAQQFPDLHSELNLSSLELGDSALYFCARSGGGARGSEQYFGPGTRLTVT.

This sequence joins TRBV12-3 or TRBV12-4 and TRBJ2-1; maybe TRBD1 (7 bases). Trimming shortened V by 6 bases and J by 4 bases, and 10 bases separated the two germline ends. The CDR3 is made up of 13 amino acids. As DNA, the CDR3 is TGTGCCAGCAGGCGGGACAGTTACAATGAGCAGTTCTTC. It specifies CASRRDSYNEQFF.

This clone was found a few times. The chain employs TRBV6-2 or TRBV6-3 and TRBJ2-1; D may be TRBD2 (6 bases). The CDR3 is made up of 14 amino acids. Trimming took 4 bases from V and 8 from J, leaving 15 bases between them. The V gene's germline CDR1 is MNHEY and CDR2 SVGEGT. The CDR3 DNA reads as TGTGCCAGCAGTTTGACTAGGAGAGGACATGAGCAGTTCTTC. Its protein product is CASSLTRRGHEQFF.

The CDR3 loop reads CASRPGTVSTDTQYF. The CDR3 bases are TGTGCCAGCAGACCCGGGACAGTTAGCACAGATACGCAGTATTTT. The chain couples TRBV2 to TRBJ2-3; 7 nucleotides match TRBD1. V was clipped by 6 bases and J by 0 bases; unmatched bases: 6. This CDR3 contains 15 residues. Germline assignment: CDR1 SNHLY and CDR2 FYNNEI. The full variable domain, completed using reference TRBV2 and TRBJ2-3, is EPEVTQTPSHQVTQMGQEVILRCVPISNHLYFYWYRQILGQKVEFLVSFYNNEISEKSEIFDDQFSVERPDGSNFTLKIRSTKLEDSAMYFCASRPGTVSTDTQYFGPGTRLTVL.

CDR3 DNA: TGTGCCAGCAGTTCCGGGACAGGGGGTGAAAGGTCCTATAATTCACCCCTCCACTTT. Protein product: CASSSGTGGERSYNSPLHF. The chain is built from TRBV27 and TRBJ1-6; 11 nucleotides line up with TRBD1. Germline lookup yields CDR1 MNHEY and CDR2 SMNVEV (reference sequence). CDR3 length: 19 amino acids. The V gene end was trimmed by 4 bases and the J gene end by 1 base; junction bases not matched to a gene: 9.

The rearrangement links TRBV19 to TRBJ2-3; 8 nucleotides align to TRBD2. Per germline, CDR1 LNHDA and CDR2 SQIVND (reference sequence). This CDR3 has 14 amino acids. V shed 4 bases, J shed 4 bases, and the junction held 4 bases outside the gene matches. The CDR3 DNA reads TGTGCCAGTAGTACTAGCGGGTTGGCAGATACGCAGTATTTT. The encoded protein is CASSTSGLADTQYF.

This clone was counted a single time. The V and J genes are TRBV5-8 and TRBJ2-3; 7 bases align to TRBD2. Germline lookup yields CDR1 SGHTS and CDR2 YDEGEE. Losses at the gene ends were 3 bases for V and 4 bases for J; bases not matched to a gene: 8. CDR3 length: 15 residues. The CDR3 protein is CASSSEGGSSDTQYF. For the CDR3, the DNA is TGTGCCAGCAGCTCGGAGGGCGGGAGTTCAGATACGCAGTATTTT.

The chain recombines TRBV6-5 with TRBJ2-7; 13 bases are a match to TRBD2. The CDR3 covers 15 residues. The V gene's germline CDR1 is MNHEY and CDR2 SVGAGI. V lost 5 bases, J lost 3 bases, and 4 bases stayed unmatched. The CDR3 spells CASSKLAGGGYEQYF. CDR3 sequence (DNA): TGTGCCAGCAGTAAACTAGCGGGAGGGGGCTACGAGCAGTACTTC.